Here is one T cell receptor beta chain with its context. The PCR made use of 60 Vbeta and 13 Jbeta primers. Using immunoSEQ multiplex PCR, the repertoire was profiled, and TCRdb retains in-frame clones only, with some absent. The sample holds about 130,000 clones, around four fifths seen once. This specimen belongs to a study of cytomegalovirus exposure and HLA in healthy donors. Sequenced material: PBMCs. The origin of this receptor is a female donor in good health and CMV-seronegative.

CDR3 protein: CASSPDRVRNTIYF. The CDR3 DNA sequence: TGTGCCAGCAGTCCGGACAGGGTTCGGAACACCATATATTTT. J is TRBJ1-3 and V is TRBV27, with TRBD1 matching 8 bases. The germline CDR1 and CDR2 sequences are MNHEY and SMNVEV (reference sequence). The CDR3 runs 14 residues. V trimming: 5 bases; J trimming: 7 bases; junction bases outside the gene matches: 7.